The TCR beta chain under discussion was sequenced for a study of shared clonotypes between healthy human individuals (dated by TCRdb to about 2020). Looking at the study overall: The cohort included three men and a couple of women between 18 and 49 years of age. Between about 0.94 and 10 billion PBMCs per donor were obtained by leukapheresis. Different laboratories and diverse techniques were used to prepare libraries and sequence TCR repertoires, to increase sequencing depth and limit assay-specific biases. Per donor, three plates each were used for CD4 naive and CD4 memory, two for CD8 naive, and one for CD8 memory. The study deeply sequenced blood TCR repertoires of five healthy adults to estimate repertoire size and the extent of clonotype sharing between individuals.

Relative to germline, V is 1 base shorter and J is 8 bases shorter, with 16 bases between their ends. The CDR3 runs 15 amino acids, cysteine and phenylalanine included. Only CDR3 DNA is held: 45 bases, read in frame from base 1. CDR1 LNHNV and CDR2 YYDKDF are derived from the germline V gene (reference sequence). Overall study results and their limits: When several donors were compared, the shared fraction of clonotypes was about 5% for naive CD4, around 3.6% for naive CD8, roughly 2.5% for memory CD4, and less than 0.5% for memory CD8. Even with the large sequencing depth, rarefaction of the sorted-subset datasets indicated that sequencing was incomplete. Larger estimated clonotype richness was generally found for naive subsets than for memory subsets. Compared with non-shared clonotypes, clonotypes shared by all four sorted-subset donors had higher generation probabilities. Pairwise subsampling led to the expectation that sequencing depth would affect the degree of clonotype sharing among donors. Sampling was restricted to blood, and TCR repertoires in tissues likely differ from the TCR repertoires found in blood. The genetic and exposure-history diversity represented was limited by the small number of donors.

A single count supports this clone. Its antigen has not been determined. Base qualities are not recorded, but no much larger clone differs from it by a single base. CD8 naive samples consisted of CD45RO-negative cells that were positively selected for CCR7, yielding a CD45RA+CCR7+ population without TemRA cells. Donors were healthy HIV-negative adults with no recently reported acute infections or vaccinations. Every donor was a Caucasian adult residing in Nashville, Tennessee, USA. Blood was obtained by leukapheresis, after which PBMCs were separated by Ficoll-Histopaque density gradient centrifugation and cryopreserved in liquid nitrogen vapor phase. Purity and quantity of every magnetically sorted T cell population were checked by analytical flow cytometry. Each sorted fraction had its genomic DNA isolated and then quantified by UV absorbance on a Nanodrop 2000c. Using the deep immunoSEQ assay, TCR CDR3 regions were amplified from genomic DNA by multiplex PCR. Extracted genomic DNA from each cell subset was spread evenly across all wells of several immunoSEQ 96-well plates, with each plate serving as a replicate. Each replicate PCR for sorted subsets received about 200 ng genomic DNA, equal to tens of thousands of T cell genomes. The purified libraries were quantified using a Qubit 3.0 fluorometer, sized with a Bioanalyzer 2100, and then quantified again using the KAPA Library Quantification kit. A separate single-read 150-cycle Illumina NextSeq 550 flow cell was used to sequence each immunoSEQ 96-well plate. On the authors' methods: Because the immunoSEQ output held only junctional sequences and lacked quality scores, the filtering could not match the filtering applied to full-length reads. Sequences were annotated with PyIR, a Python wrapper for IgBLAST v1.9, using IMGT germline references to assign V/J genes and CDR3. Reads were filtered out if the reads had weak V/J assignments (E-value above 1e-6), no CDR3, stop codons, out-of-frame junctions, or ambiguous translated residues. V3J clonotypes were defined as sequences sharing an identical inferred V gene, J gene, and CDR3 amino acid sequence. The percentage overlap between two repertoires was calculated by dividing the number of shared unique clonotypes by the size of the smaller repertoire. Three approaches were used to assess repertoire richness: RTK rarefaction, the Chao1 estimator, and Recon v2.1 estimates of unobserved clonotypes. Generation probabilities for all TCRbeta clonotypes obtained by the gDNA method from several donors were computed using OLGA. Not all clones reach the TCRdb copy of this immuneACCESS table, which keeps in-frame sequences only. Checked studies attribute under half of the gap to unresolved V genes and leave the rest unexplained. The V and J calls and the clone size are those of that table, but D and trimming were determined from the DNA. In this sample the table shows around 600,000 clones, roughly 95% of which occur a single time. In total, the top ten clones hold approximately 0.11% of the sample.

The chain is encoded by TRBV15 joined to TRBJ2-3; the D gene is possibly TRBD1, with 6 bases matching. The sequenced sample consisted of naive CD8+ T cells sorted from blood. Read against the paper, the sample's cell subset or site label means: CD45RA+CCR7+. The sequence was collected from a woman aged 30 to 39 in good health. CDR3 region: CATSRGQVTPSTQYF. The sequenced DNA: TGTGCCACCAGCAGAGGACAGGTAACCCCAAGTACGCAGTATTTT.